The 9 T cell receptor beta chains given below trace back to one sample, sequenced in a study of persistence of HIV-infected CD4 T cells. Sequencing used immunoSEQ version 4 in survey mode. Here immunoSEQ multiplex PCR was the method, and the copy in TCRdb shows in-frame clones only, minus some. Among about 20,000 clones listed, more than 75% were seen once. The antigens these receptors bind are not known. Stimulation used 8.5 to 10 ug/mL lysate from CMV-infected fibroblasts. Responding CD4+ T cells were sorted by upregulation of both CD40 ligand and CD69. The sequencing here drew on CD4+ T cells sorted from PBMCs after roughly 18-hour stimulation, taken from a patient who received antiretroviral therapy. These receptor sequences come from an adult man with HIV who was CMV-seropositive.

Here the CDR3 DNA reads TGCAGTGCTAGTGAGACAGGGCCAAGCAATCAGCCCCAGCATTTT. As protein: CSASETGPSNQPQHF. The rearrangement links TRBV20-1 to TRBJ1-5; TRBD1 matches at 7 bases. CDR3 length equals 15 residues. The junction had 6 bases not matched to a gene; V was cut back by 3 bases and J by 1 base. CDR1 and CDR2 (germline): DFQATT, SNEGSKA (reference sequence).

This sequence joins TRBV6-5 and TRBJ2-2; 7 nucleotides match TRBD2. Germline assignment: CDR1 MNHEY and CDR2 SVGAGI. This CDR3 is 12 amino acids long. Trimming cost V 7 bases and J 5 bases; bases outside gene matches: 1. This CDR3 is CASKRDTGELFF. DNA of the CDR3: TGTGCCAGCAAGCGGGATACCGGGGAGCTGTTTTTT.

The rearrangement links TRBV5-1 to TRBJ2-3; 10 nucleotides line up with TRBD1. The germline gives CDR1 SGHRS, CDR2 YFSETQ. The V gene end was trimmed by 7 bases and the J gene end by 2 bases; junction bases not matched to a gene: 7. This CDR3 is built from 15 residues. The CDR3 DNA reads TGCGCCAGCTACCTGGGACAGGGGACCACAGATACGCAGTATTTT. Its protein product is CASYLGQGTTDTQYF.

The chain joins TRBV9 to TRBJ1-4, with D tentatively TRBD1 (5 bases). V lost 0 bases to trimming and J lost 3 bases, with 9 bases between them. The CDR3 consists of 15 residues. The germline V gene has CDR1 SGDLS and CDR2 YYNGEE. The CDR3 here is CASSVGGQPNEKLFF. CDR3 DNA: TGTGCCAGCAGCGTAGGTGGACAACCTAATGAAAAACTGTTTTTT. The whole variable domain, remainder taken from reference TRBV9 and TRBJ1-4, is DSGVTQTPKHLITATGQRVTLRCSPRSGDLSVYWYQQSLDQGLQFLIQYYNGEERAKGNILERFSAQQFPDLHSELNLSSLELGDSALYFCASSVGGQPNEKLFFGSGTQLSVL.

This clone was seen just once. This rearrangement joins TRBV12-5 to TRBJ1-1; perhaps TRBD1 as D (6 bases). The CDR3 covers 15 residues. Trimming removed 0 bases at V and 4 bases at J, with 12 bases between. The germline V gene has CDR1 LGHNT and CDR2 FRNRAP. CDR3 coding DNA: TGTGCTAGTGGTTTGGTACACGGGGGGCCCACTGAAGCTTTCTTT. Its translation is CASGLVHGGPTEAFF.

The chain is built from TRBV19 and TRBJ2-1; 7 bases map to TRBD1. Germline V gene data show CDR1 as LNHDA and CDR2 as SQIVND (reference sequence). The CDR3 extends over 16 amino acids. The V gene end was trimmed by 5 bases and the J gene end by 5 bases; junction bases not matched to a gene: 12. The CDR3 protein is CASSSRGETGNNEQFF. The DNA of the CDR3 is TGTGCCAGTAGTTCCAGAGGGGAGACAGGGAACAATGAGCAGTTCTTC.

Only a few counts were recorded for this clone. The chain has TRBV24-1 and TRBJ2-1; a weak D match, TRBD2 (5 bases). The CDR3 is 15 residues long. Per the germline V gene, CDR1 is KGHDR and CDR2 is SFDVKD. Between the trimmed V and J ends, which lost 3 bases and 7 bases, there was a span of 15 bases. Here the CDR3 DNA reads TGTGCCACCAGTGATCAGCATCGGGGTGGGAATGAGCAGTTCTTC. Encoded protein: CATSDQHRGGNEQFF.

This clone is a singleton in its sample. The chain uses TRBV6-5 and TRBJ1-6, with D unresolved. V lost 7 bases and J lost 4, with 14 bases in between. The CDR3 covers 15 residues. Germline CDR1 reads MNHEY; CDR2 reads SVGAGI. This chain's CDR3 is CASIITRTYNSPLHF. CDR3 in DNA: TGTGCCAGCATTATCACAAGGACTTATAATTCACCCCTCCACTTT.

The J gene is TRBJ2-1, the V gene TRBV18; 9 bases match TRBD1. CDR3 length: 19 residues. The germline CDR1 and CDR2 sequences are KGHSH and LQKENI. Trimming cost V 8 bases and J 1 base; bases outside gene matches: 18. As DNA, the CDR3 is TGTGCCAGCCAGGAACGAGGGTTCACAGGGGGCAAGTCCTACAATGAGCAGTTCTTC. It yields the protein CASQERGFTGGKSYNEQFF.